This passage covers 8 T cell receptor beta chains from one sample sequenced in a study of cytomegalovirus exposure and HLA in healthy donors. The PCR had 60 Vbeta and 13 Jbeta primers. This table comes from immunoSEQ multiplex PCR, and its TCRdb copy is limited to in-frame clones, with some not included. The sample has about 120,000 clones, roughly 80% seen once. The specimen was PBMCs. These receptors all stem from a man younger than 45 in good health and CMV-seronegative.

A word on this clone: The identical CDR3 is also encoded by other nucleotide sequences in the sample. CDR3 in DNA: TGTGCCAGCAGGGGGGGGGAAAAACTGTTTTTT. This sequence encodes CASRGGEKLFF. V gene TRBV28 combines with J gene TRBJ1-4, with D perhaps matching TRBD1 (5 bases). Germline V gene data show CDR1 as MDHEN and CDR2 as SYDVKM. This CDR3 is 11 amino acids long. The V and J ends lost 6 bases and 8 bases respectively, with 7 bases between them.

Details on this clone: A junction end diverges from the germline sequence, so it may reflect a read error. The CDR3 is CASSFGGFGANGLTF. The CDR3, as DNA: TGTGCCAGCAGTTTCGGAGGGTTCGGGGCCAACGGCCTGACTTTC. The chain has TRBV27 and TRBJ2-6; possibly TRBD2 for D (6 bases). The germline CDR1 and CDR2 sequences are MNHEY and SMNVEV (reference sequence). The CDR3 sequence is 15 residues long.

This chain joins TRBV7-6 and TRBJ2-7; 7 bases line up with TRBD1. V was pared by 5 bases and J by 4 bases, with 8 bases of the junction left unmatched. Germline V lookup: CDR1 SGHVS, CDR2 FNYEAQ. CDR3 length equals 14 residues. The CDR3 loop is CASSIDTGAYEQYF. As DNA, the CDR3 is TGTGCCAGCAGCATAGACACAGGGGCATACGAGCAGTACTTC.

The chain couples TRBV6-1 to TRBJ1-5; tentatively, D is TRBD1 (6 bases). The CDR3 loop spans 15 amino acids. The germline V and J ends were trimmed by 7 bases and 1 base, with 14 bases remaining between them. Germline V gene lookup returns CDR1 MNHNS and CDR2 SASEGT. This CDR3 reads CASIVGQLSNQPQHF. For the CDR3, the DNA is TGTGCCAGCATTGTAGGACAGTTGAGCAATCAGCCCCAGCATTTT.

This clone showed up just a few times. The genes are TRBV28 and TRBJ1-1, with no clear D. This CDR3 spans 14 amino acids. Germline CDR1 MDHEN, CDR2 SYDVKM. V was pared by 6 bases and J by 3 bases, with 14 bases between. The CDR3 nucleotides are TGTGCCAGCAGCTCCTCAAGAGGATACACTGAAGCTTTCTTT. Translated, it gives CASSSSRGYTEAFF.

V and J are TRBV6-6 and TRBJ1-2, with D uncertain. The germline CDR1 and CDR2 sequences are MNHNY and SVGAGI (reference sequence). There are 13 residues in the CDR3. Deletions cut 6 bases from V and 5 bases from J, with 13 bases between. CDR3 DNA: TGTGCCAGCAGACACGAAGGAGTTTATGGCTACACCTTC. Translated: CASRHEGVYGYTF.

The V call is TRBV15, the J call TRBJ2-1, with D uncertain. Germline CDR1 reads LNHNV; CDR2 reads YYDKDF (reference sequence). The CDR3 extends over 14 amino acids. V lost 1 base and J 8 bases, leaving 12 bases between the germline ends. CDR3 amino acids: CATSRALDLYEQFF. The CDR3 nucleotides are TGTGCCACCAGCAGAGCCCTAGATTTATATGAGCAGTTCTTC.

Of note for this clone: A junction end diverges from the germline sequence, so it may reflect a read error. The CDR3, as DNA: TGCGCCAGCACCTTGGAGACAGGAGGGAACACTGAAGCTTTCTTT. This sequence encodes CASTLETGGNTEAFF. The V and J genes are TRBV5-1 and TRBJ1-1; weak D call: TRBD1 (6 bases). The germline CDR1 and CDR2 sequences are SGHRS and YFSETQ. The CDR3 extends over 15 amino acids.